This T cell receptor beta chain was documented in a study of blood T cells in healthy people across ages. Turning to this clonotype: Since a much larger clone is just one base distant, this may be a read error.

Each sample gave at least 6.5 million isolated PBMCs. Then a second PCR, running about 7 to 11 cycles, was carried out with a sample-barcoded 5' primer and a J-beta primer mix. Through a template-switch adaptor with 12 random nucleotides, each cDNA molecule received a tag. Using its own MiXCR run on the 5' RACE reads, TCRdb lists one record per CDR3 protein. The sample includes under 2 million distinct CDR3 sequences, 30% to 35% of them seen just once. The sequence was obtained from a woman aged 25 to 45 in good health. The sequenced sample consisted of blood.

In nucleotides, the CDR3 is TGTGCCTGCAGCCCTCTGGGCAATTCTGAGTACTTC. It translates to CACSPLGNSEYF. The genes are TRBV12-3 or TRBV12-4 and TRBJ2-5; D ambiguous. This CDR3 has 12 amino acids.